The 19 T cell receptor beta chains given below trace back to one sample, sequenced in a study of chemoradiotherapy in HPV16-positive cancers. The repertoire was sequenced with immunoSEQ multiplex PCR; TCRdb's copy has only in-frame clones and lacks some. Of several thousand clones listed, 70% to 80% are singletons. The source was tumor tissue, collected from a patient who underwent chemoradiotherapy. Every receptor here comes from a human donor with HPV-associated anogenital cancer.

V and J are TRBV29-1 and TRBJ2-2; D remains unclear. Germline V lookup: CDR1 SQVTM, CDR2 ANQGSEA. The CDR3 totals 13 residues. V dropped 2 bases and J dropped 3 bases, with 7 bases sitting between them. The CDR3 sequence: CSVEWVDTGELFF. CDR3 in DNA: TGCAGCGTTGAATGGGTGGACACCGGGGAGCTGTTTTTT.

The J gene is TRBJ2-7, the V gene TRBV11-2; 9 positions match TRBD1. This CDR3 is built from 14 residues. CDR1 SGHAT and CDR2 FQNNGV come from the germline V gene. J was trimmed by 4 bases and V by 8 bases; bases with no gene match: 9. Here the CDR3 reads CASAWGTGWYEQYF. CDR3 coding DNA: TGTGCCAGCGCGTGGGGGACAGGGTGGTACGAGCAGTACTTC.

This clone was detected a few times. CDR3 amino acids: CASSQTSSYEQYF. The CDR3, as DNA: TGCGCCAGCAGCCAGACCAGCTCCTACGAGCAGTACTTC. The rearrangement links TRBV4-1 to TRBJ2-7; D remains ambiguous. This CDR3 region has 13 residues. Per the germline V gene, CDR1 is MGHRA and CDR2 is YSYEKL. Trimming stripped 3 bases from V and 0 bases from J, with 6 bases between.

This clone was seen a handful of times. J is TRBJ2-7 and V is TRBV18; 7 positions match TRBD2. After removal of 3 bases from V and 7 bases from J, the junction contained 12 bases not matched to a gene. This CDR3 is 15 amino acids long. Per germline, CDR1 KGHSH and CDR2 LQKENI. CDR3 in amino acids: CASSPGPSGLREQYF. The CDR3 coding sequence is TGTGCCAGCTCACCTGGGCCTAGCGGATTACGAGAGCAGTACTTC.

The chain joins TRBV29-1 to TRBJ2-5; 9 bases map to TRBD2. With the DNA end fitting TRBJ2-7 better, the J assignment may be wrong. Looked up from germline, CDR1 is SQVTM and CDR2 is ANQGSEA. The CDR3 sequence is 13 residues long. CDR3 sequence: CSVVAGGPNEQYF. The DNA for the CDR3 is TGCAGCGTTGTGGCGGGAGGGCCGAACGAGCAGTACTTC.

This rearrangement joins TRBV5-4 to TRBJ2-5; 13 nucleotides match TRBD2. The germline V gene has CDR1 SGHNT and CDR2 YYREEE (reference sequence). The trim removed 4 bases at V and 2 bases at J, leaving 5 bases unmatched. This CDR3 spans 16 amino acids. CDR3 region: CASSPGTSGMQETQYF. The CDR3, as DNA: TGTGCCAGCAGCCCGGGGACTAGCGGGATGCAAGAGACCCAGTACTTC.

The CDR3 reads CASSEQGALFF. The CDR3 DNA is TGTGCCAGCAGTGAACAGGGGGCACTGTTTTTT. The J gene is TRBJ1-4, the V gene TRBV28; TRBD1 aligns across 9 bases. This CDR3 has 11 residues. The germline gives CDR1 MDHEN, CDR2 SYDVKM. With 5 bases clipped from V and 13 bases from J, the junction kept 2 bases outside the gene matches.

This sequence joins TRBV7-3 and TRBJ1-1, with D possibly being TRBD1 (6 bases). The length of the CDR3 is 14 residues. Germline values: CDR1 SGHTA, CDR2 FQGTGA. V dropped 2 bases and J dropped 5 bases, with 12 bases sitting between them. CDR3 nucleotide sequence: TGTGCCAGCAGCTTAGAAGGGGGATTGACTGAAGCTTTCTTT. Protein product: CASSLEGGLTEAFF.

V is TRBV9 and J is TRBJ1-6, with D maybe TRBD1 (5 bases). The length of the CDR3 is 15 residues. V lost 3 bases and J 7 bases, leaving 14 bases between the germline ends. Germline-derived CDR1 and CDR2 are SGDLS and YYNGEE. CDR3 DNA sequence: TGTGCCAGCAGCGCCCCCGGGCAGGGCAATTCACCCCTCCACTTT. It yields the protein CASSAPGQGNSPLHF.

This clone was counted a few times. The rearrangement links TRBV7-9 to TRBJ2-7; unclear D gene. Trimming removed 0 bases at V and 4 bases at J, with 7 bases between. This CDR3 has 13 amino acids. Germline V CDR1 and CDR2: SEHNR, FQNEAQ (reference sequence). The CDR3 DNA reads as TGTGCCAGCAGCTTAGCGACGGAGTACGAGCAGTACTTC. Protein product: CASSLATEYEQYF.

The gene calls are TRBV7-9 and TRBJ2-1; D call uncertain. V gave up 0 bases and J gave up 9 bases, with 12 bases separating them. Germline values: CDR1 SEHNR, CDR2 FQNEAQ (reference sequence). The CDR3 loop spans 14 amino acids. The CDR3 coding sequence is TGTGCCAGCAGCTTAGCCCTCAACGACCGTGAGCAGTTCTTC. Protein product: CASSLALNDREQFF.

This clone was picked up a small number of times. This sequence joins TRBV4-2 and TRBJ2-3; 7 bases are shared with TRBD2. The germline V gene encodes CDR1 LGHNA and CDR2 YNFKEQ. V lost 0 bases, J lost 0 bases, and 9 bases stayed unmatched. The CDR3 is made up of 18 amino acids. CDR3 protein: CASSQDGGGGSSTDTQYF. The CDR3 region has the DNA TGTGCCAGCAGCCAAGATGGGGGGGGTGGGTCTAGCACAGATACGCAGTATTTT.

This chain links TRBV7-6 with TRBJ2-7, with 11 positions matching TRBD2. Unmatched junction bases numbered 5, after V lost 4 bases and J lost 0 bases. In germline, CDR1 is SGHVS, CDR2 FNYEAQ. This CDR3 has 16 amino acids. CDR3 nucleotides: TGTGCCAGCAGCTGGGGACTAGCGGATAGCTCCTACGAGCAGTACTTC. It codes for CASSWGLADSSYEQYF.

The chain recombines TRBV19 with TRBJ1-2; D perhaps matches TRBD1 (6 bases). V was cut by 0 bases and J by 4 bases, with 9 bases left in between. Germline values: CDR1 LNHDA, CDR2 SQIVND (reference sequence). The CDR3 contains 14 residues. CDR3 in amino acids: CASSIDRGPYGYTF. In nucleotides, the CDR3 is TGTGCCAGTAGTATAGATCGGGGGCCCTATGGCTACACCTTC.

This clone came up a few times. The V and J genes are TRBV7-6 and TRBJ2-1; D possibly corresponds to TRBD1 (6 bases). V was clipped by 1 base and J by 7 bases, with 11 bases between them. The CDR3 has 14 amino acids. Per the germline V gene, CDR1 is SGHVS and CDR2 is FNYEAQ. CDR3 DNA: TGTGCCAGCAGCTTAGTAGGGACAAGGAATGAGCAGTTCTTC. Translated, it gives CASSLVGTRNEQFF.

This clone was seen a handful of times. CDR3 DNA sequence: TGTGCCAGCAGTCCTCCTCCGGGACAGGGGCGTGAAAAACTGTTTTTT. It is translated as CASSPPPGQGREKLFF. The genes are TRBV28 and TRBJ1-4; 10 nucleotides match TRBD1. This CDR3 is 16 amino acids long. Losses at the gene ends were 5 bases for V and 7 bases for J; bases not matched to a gene: 10. Germline lookup yields CDR1 MDHEN and CDR2 SYDVKM.

The V and J genes are TRBV2 and TRBJ1-5; D call uncertain. The CDR3 contains 14 residues. V dropped 6 bases and J dropped 7 bases, with 16 bases sitting between them. Germline CDR1 is SNHLY and CDR2 is FYNNEI. The CDR3 nucleotides read TGTGCCAGCAGGCCGGGATCGGGAGGACAGCCCCAGCATTTT. The encoded protein is CASRPGSGGQPQHF. The full variable domain, with the rest looked up from reference TRBV2 and TRBJ1-5, is EPEVTQTPSHQVTQMGQEVILRCVPISNHLYFYWYRQILGQKVEFLVSFYNNEISEKSEIFDDQFSVERPDGSNFTLKIRSTKLEDSAMYFCASRPGSGGQPQHFGDGTRLSIL.

V and J are TRBV7-2 and TRBJ2-6, with D possibly TRBD1 on 6 matching bases. Looked up from germline, CDR1 is SGHTA and CDR2 is FQGNSA. CDR3 length equals 17 residues. V was trimmed by 3 bases and J by 1 base, leaving 13 bases between them. The CDR3 region has the DNA TGTGCCAGCAGCTTCGGCTCAGGGGTATCTGGGGCCAACGTCCTGACTTTC. This sequence encodes CASSFGSGVSGANVLTF.

Sample share makes this clone medium-sized (0.01 to 0.1%). The genes are TRBV11-3 and TRBJ1-5; D remains ambiguous. This CDR3 region has 16 residues. Per the germline V gene, CDR1 is SGHNT and CDR2 is YENEEA. Trimming left V 2 bases short and J 0 bases short, with 11 bases between. CDR3 bases: TGTGCCAGCAGCTTACCTCATTCCAGTAGCAATCAGCCCCAGCATTTT. Its protein product is CASSLPHSSSNQPQHF.